The 8 T cell receptor beta chains in this list originate from one sample, sequenced in a study of vaccination effects on CD4 cells after COVID-19. Their specific antigens are unknown. Profiling relied on immunoSEQ multiplex PCR, and the TCRdb table lists in-frame clones only, not all of them. The profile shows approximately 37,000 clones, roughly 82% of them singletons. Culture lasted roughly 9 days before CD4+ T cell isolation. The sequences come from CD4+ T cells from PBMCs cultured without peptide, collected before COVID-19 vaccination. All receptors derive from a human donor who received a COVID-19 vaccine.

The V call is TRBV5-1, the J call TRBJ2-1, with unresolved D. Germline assignment: CDR1 SGHRS and CDR2 YFSETQ. Trimming removed 4 bases at V and 5 bases at J, with 19 bases between. The CDR3 is made up of 16 amino acids. CDR3 bases: TGCGCCAGCAGCGATCAGCCCCAGGAATTTAACAATGAGCAGTTCTTC. It translates to CASSDQPQEFNNEQFF.

The rearrangement links TRBV24-1 to TRBJ2-3; 8 bases are a match to TRBD1. Germline assignment: CDR1 KGHDR and CDR2 SFDVKD. J gave up 11 bases and V 4 bases, and 10 bases lay outside the gene matches. This CDR3 region has 14 residues. DNA of the CDR3: TGTGCCACCAGTGACCCCTTAGGACAGGGCAAGCAGTATTTT. Encoded protein: CATSDPLGQGKQYF.

This clone was seen only a few times. V gene TRBV7-3 combines with J gene TRBJ2-7, with 12 bases aligning to TRBD2. J was trimmed by 4 bases and V by 1 base; bases with no gene match: 14. Germline V gene sequence: CDR1 SGHTA, CDR2 FQGTGA. The CDR3 runs to 19 residues. CDR3 nucleotide sequence: TGTGCCAGCAGCTTAAGGCGTAGGGGACTAGCGGGTGACCTTTACGAGCAGTACGTC. It codes for CASSLRRRGLAGDLYEQYV.

This clone was picked up a small number of times. V and J are TRBV19 and TRBJ1-5; D unresolved. Trimming took off 4 bases at V and 2 bases at J, with 15 bases between the two ends. CDR3 length: 16 residues. Germline CDR1 reads LNHDA; CDR2 reads SQIVND (reference sequence). The CDR3: CASSTEPGAGNQPQHF. CDR3 DNA: TGTGCCAGTAGTACCGAGCCCGGTGCGGGCAATCAGCCCCAGCATTTT.

The rearrangement uses TRBV30 and TRBJ2-3; 10 bases agree with TRBD2. This CDR3 is 17 amino acids long. Germline trimming cut 0 bases from V and 0 bases from J; bases unmatched to any gene: 6. Looked up from germline, CDR1 is GTSNPN and CDR2 is SVGIG (reference sequence). The CDR3 region has the DNA TGTGCCTGGAGTGTGATAGCGGGGGGTCTAAGCACAGATACGCAGTATTTT. Protein: CAWSVIAGGLSTDTQYF.

V and J are TRBV9 and TRBJ1-5; no firm D call. The germline V gene encodes CDR1 SGDLS and CDR2 YYNGEE. The CDR3 totals 14 residues. Trimming shortened V by 0 bases and J by 1 base, and 5 bases separated the two germline ends. The CDR3 here is CASSVGPSNQPQHF. CDR3 bases: TGTGCCAGCAGCGTAGGACCCAGCAATCAGCCCCAGCATTTT.

The chain combines TRBV13 with TRBJ1-1, with 7 bases matching TRBD1. Germline loops: CDR1 PRHDT, CDR2 FYEKMQ (reference sequence). The CDR3 has 15 amino acids. The V and J ends lost 1 base and 1 base, in that order; junction bases with no gene match: 3. The CDR3, as DNA: TGTGCCAGCAGCTTAGTGGAGGGGGCGAACACTGAAGCTTTCTTT. Its protein product is CASSLVEGANTEAFF.

This clone appeared a few times. The chain links TRBV7-8 to TRBJ1-5, with D unresolved. The CDR3 length is 16 residues. The germline CDR1 and CDR2 sequences are SGHVS and FQNEAQ. The V end lost 2 bases, the J end lost 0 bases, and 11 bases lay between the germline ends. As DNA, the CDR3 is TGTGCCAGCAGCTTATCACAAACCTATAGCAATCAGCCCCAGCATTTT. Amino acids: CASSLSQTYSNQPQHF.